Shown below are 12 T cell receptor beta chains from a single sample sequenced in a study of control samples from healthy donors and cancer patients. TCRdb's table, derived via immunoSEQ multiplex PCR, lists solely in-frame clones and lacks some. In the table there are around 110,000 clones, 80% to 90% of which are singletons. Sequenced: PBMCs. The receptors shown here come from a woman aged 45-65 years with colorectal cancer.

The V gene is TRBV6-5, the J gene TRBJ1-1; D uncertain. The CDR3 runs 16 residues. Germline values: CDR1 MNHEY, CDR2 SVGAGI. V lost 0 bases, J lost 4 bases, and 15 bases lay in between. For the CDR3, the DNA is TGTGCCAGCAGTTACTCTTCGGCCGGGAGAGTCACTGAAGCTTTCTTT. Its translation: CASSYSSAGRVTEAFF.

The J gene is TRBJ1-4, the V gene TRBV6-6; no firm D call. The CDR3 extends over 14 amino acids. CDR1 and CDR2 from the germline V gene are MNHNY and SVGAGI (reference sequence). The V end lost 2 bases, the J end lost 2 bases, and 6 bases lay between the germline ends. The CDR3 spells CASSYGVTNEKLFF. DNA for the CDR3: TGTGCCAGCAGTTACGGGGTGACTAATGAAAAACTGTTTTTT.

The chain recombines TRBV2 with TRBJ2-7; D not resolved. V dropped 1 base and J dropped 6 bases, with 10 bases sitting between them. The germline gives CDR1 SNHLY, CDR2 FYNNEI. The CDR3 is 13 residues long. CDR3: CASSEDLDAEQYF. CDR3 coding DNA: TGTGCCAGCAGTGAAGATTTAGACGCCGAGCAGTACTTC.

The chain has TRBV19 and TRBJ1-3; possibly TRBD1 for D (5 bases). CDR3 size: 12 residues. V shed 8 bases and J shed 4 bases, with 9 bases lying between them. In germline, CDR1 is LNHDA, CDR2 SQIVND (reference sequence). This chain's CDR3 is CASGRTGNTIYF. The CDR3 DNA reads as TGTGCCAGTGGACGGACAGGAAACACCATATATTTT.

This clone was detected once. This chain uses TRBV5-5 with TRBJ1-2; unclear D gene. There are 16 residues in the CDR3. With 3 bases removed from V and 2 bases from J, the gap between germline ends came to 17 bases. The germline gives CDR1 SGHKS, CDR2 YYEKEE (reference sequence). This chain's CDR3 is CASSYPRPLRNYGYTF. CDR3 DNA: TGTGCCAGCAGCTATCCTCGTCCACTGAGGAACTATGGCTACACCTTC.

This rearrangement joins TRBV3-1 (or the pseudogene TRBV3-2) to TRBJ2-3; 8 bases are a match to TRBD2. The CDR3 is 15 residues long. Germline CDR1 is LGHDT and CDR2 is YNNKEL (reference sequence). V gave up 5 bases and J gave up 1 base; unmatched junction bases: 5. The chain's CDR3 is CASSAGGVGTDTQYF. CDR3 in DNA: TGTGCCAGCAGCGCCGGGGGGGTAGGCACAGATACGCAGTATTTT.

The chain combines TRBV27 with TRBJ2-3; the match to TRBD2 covers 8 bases. The junction had 19 bases not matched to a gene; V was cut back by 4 bases and J by 1 base. Germline V gives CDR1 MNHEY, CDR2 SMNVEV (reference sequence). The CDR3 runs 20 residues. In nucleotides, the CDR3 is TGTGCCAGCAGTTCCCCCTGGGGGCGGGAGGCTCCAGGGGGCACAGATACGCAGTATTTT. Protein sequence: CASSSPWGREAPGGTDTQYF.

This chain connects TRBV30 to TRBJ1-5, with D possibly TRBD1 on 5 matching bases. The CDR3 consists of 15 residues. V shed 2 bases and J shed 0 bases, with 11 bases lying between them. Germline V gives CDR1 GTSNPN, CDR2 SVGIG (reference sequence). This CDR3 reads CAWSMGVVSNQPQHF. In DNA form, the CDR3 reads TGTGCCTGGAGTATGGGGGTAGTTAGCAATCAGCCCCAGCATTTT. Full variable domain (missing parts from reference TRBV30 and TRBJ1-5): SQTIHQWPATLVQPVGSPLSLECTVEGTSNPNLYWYRQAAGRGLQLLFYSVGIGQISSEVPQNLSASRPQDRQFILSSKKLLLSDSGFYLCAWSMGVVSNQPQHFGDGTRLSIL.

The chain links TRBV3-1 (or the pseudogene TRBV3-2) to TRBJ2-3, with D unresolved. The V gene lost 1 base and the J gene lost 3 bases, with 5 bases spanning the gap. CDR1 and CDR2 (germline): LGHDT, YNNKEL (reference sequence). The CDR3 contains 13 residues. The CDR3 nucleotides are TGTGCCAGCAGCCAAGCAGGTACAGATACGCAGTATTTT. Translated: CASSQAGTDTQYF.

Written as DNA, the CDR3 is TGTGCCATCGAAAACAGGGGAGGCTACGAGCAGTACTTC. This encodes CAIENRGGYEQYF. This sequence joins TRBV6-5 and TRBJ2-7; D might be TRBD1 (7 bases). The length of the CDR3 is 13 residues. The V end lost 10 bases, the J end lost 3 bases, and 16 bases lay between the germline ends. In germline, CDR1 is MNHEY, CDR2 SVGAGI.

The chain joins TRBV6-5 to TRBJ2-4, with a weak D call TRBD2 (6 bases). This CDR3 comprises 13 residues. V dropped 7 bases and J dropped 5 bases, with 12 bases sitting between them. Germline CDR1 and CDR2: MNHEY and SVGAGI. CDR3 DNA: TGTGCCAGCATATCGGGGACTGAAAACATTCAGTACTTC. Amino acids: CASISGTENIQYF.

The rearrangement uses TRBV6-5 and TRBJ1-3; 7 bases agree with TRBD1. The CDR3 length is 14 residues. The germline V gene encodes CDR1 MNHEY and CDR2 SVGAGI. V shed 7 bases and J 0 bases; nucleotides not matched to a gene: 3. The CDR3 spells CASTDRSSGNTIYF. The CDR3 coding sequence is TGTGCCAGCACGGACAGGAGCTCTGGAAACACCATATATTTT.